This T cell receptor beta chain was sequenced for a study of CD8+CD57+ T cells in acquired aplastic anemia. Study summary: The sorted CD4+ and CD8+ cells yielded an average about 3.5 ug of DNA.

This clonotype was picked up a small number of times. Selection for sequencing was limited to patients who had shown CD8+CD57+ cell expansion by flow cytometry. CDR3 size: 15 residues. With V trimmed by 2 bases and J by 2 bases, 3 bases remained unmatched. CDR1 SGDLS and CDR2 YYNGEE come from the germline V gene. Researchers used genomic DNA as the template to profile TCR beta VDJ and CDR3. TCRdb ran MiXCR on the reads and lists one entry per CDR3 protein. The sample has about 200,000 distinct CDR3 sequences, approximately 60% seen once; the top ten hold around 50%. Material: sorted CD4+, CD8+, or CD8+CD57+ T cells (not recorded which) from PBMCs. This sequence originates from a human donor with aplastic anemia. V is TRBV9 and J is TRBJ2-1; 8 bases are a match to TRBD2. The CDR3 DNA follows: TGTGCCAGCAGCGTGGGACTAGGGCCCTACAATGAGCAGTTCTTC. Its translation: CASSVGLGPYNEQFF.